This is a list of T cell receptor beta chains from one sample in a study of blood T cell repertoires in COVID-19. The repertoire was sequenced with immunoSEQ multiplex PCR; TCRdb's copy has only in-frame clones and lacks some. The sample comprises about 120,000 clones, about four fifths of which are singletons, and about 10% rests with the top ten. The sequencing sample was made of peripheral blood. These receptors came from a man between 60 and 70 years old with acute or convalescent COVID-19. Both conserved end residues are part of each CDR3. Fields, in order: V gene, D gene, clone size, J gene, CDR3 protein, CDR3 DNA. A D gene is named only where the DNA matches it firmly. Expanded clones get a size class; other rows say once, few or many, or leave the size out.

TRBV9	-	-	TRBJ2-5	CASSVQGETQYF	TGTGCCAGCAGCGTACAGGGAGAGACCCAGTACTTC
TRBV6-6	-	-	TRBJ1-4	CASTSPGGKLFF	TGTGCCAGCACTTCTCCGGGGGGAAAACTGTTTTTT
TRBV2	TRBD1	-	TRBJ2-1	CASSDSLPDRGFSYNEQFF	TGTGCCAGCAGTGACAGTCTCCCGGACAGGGGGTTCTCCTACAATGAGCAGTTCTTC
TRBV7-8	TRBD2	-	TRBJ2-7	CASSFPGLAAYEQYF	TGTGCCAGCAGCTTTCCGGGACTAGCGGCCTACGAGCAGTACTTC
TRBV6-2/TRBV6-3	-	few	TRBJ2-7	CASSPPGGSYEQYF	TGTGCCAGCAGCCCCCCCGGGGGCTCCTACGAGCAGTACTTC
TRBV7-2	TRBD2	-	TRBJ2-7	CASSLWTSGIYEQYF	TGTGCCAGCAGCTTATGGACTAGCGGGATCTACGAGCAGTACTTC
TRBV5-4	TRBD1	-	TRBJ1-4	CASSIETGSNEKLFF	TGTGCCAGCAGCATTGAGACAGGGAGTAATGAAAAACTGTTTTTT
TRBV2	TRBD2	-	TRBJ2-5	CASRAPLAGGQETQYF	TGTGCCAGCAGGGCCCCTTTAGCGGGAGGACAAGAGACCCAGTACTTC
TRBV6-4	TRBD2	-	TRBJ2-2	CASSPKRVAGGTGELFF	TGTGCCAGCAGCCCAAAAAGGGTAGCGGGAGGCACCGGGGAGCTGTTTTTT
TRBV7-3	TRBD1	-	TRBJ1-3	CASSLRGQTLGNTIYF	TGTGCCAGCAGCTTAAGGGGACAGACCCTTGGAAACACCATATATTTT
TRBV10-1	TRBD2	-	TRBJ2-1	CASSESRLAGDEQFF	TGCGCCAGCAGTGAGTCGAGACTAGCGGGAGATGAGCAGTTCTTC
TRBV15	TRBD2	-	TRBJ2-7	CATKWAGGPYEQYF	TGTGCCACCAAATGGGCGGGAGGGCCCTACGAGCAGTACTTC
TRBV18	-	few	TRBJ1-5	CASSPTGPNQPQHF	TGTGCCAGCTCACCAACAGGACCCAATCAGCCCCAGCATTTT
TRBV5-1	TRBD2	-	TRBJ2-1	CASSLVASRERDGNEQFF	TGCGCCAGCAGCTTGGTAGCCTCGAGAGAGCGGGATGGGAATGAGCAGTTCTTC
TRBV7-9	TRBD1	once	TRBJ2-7	CASALGGTGVYEQYF	TGTGCCAGCGCCCTCGGTGGGACAGGGGTGTACGAGCAGTACTTC
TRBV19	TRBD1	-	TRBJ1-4	CASVSGRQGGEKLFF	TGTGCCAGTGTTTCGGGACGGCAGGGGGGTGAAAAACTGTTTTTT
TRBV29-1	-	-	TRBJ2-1	CSVVVAGRGFF	TGCAGCGTTGTTGTAGCAGGCCGGGGGTTCTTC